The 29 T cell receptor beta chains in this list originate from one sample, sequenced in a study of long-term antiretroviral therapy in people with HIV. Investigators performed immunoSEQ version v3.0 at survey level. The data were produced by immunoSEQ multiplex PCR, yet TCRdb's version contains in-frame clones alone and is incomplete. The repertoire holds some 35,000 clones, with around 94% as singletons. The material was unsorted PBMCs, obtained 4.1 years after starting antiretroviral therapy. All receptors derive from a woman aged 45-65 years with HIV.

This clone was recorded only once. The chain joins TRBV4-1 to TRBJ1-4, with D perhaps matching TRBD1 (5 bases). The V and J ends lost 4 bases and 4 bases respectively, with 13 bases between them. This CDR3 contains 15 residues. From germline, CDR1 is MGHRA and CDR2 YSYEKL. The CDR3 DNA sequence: TGCGCCAGCAGCCCCACCCCAGGGCGTAATGAAAAACTGTTTTTT. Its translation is CASSPTPGRNEKLFF.

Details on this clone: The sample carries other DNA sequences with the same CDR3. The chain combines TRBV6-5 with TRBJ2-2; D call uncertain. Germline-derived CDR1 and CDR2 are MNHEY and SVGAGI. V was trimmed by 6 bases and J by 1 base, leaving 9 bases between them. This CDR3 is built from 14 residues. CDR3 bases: TGTGCCAGCAGCTCGCGAGGGAACACCGGGGAGCTGTTTTTT. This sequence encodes CASSSRGNTGELFF.

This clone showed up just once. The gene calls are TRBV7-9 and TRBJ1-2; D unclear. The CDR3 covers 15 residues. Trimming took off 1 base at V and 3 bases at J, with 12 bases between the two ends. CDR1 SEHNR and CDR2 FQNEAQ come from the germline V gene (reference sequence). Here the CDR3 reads CASSLGGSSDYGYTF. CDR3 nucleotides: TGTGCCAGCAGCTTAGGTGGCAGTTCGGACTATGGCTACACCTTC.

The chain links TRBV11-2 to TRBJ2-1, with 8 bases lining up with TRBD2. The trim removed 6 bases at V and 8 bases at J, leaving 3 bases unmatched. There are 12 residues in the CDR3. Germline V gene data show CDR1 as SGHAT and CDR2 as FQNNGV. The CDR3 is CASSIAGYEQFF. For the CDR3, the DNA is TGTGCCAGCAGTATAGCGGGGTATGAGCAGTTCTTC.

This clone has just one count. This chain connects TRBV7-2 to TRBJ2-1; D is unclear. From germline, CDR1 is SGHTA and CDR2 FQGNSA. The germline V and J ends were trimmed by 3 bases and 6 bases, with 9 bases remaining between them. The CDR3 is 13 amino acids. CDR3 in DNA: TGTGCCAGCAGCTTTGGTTCTTCCAATGAGCAGTTCTTC. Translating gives CASSFGSSNEQFF.

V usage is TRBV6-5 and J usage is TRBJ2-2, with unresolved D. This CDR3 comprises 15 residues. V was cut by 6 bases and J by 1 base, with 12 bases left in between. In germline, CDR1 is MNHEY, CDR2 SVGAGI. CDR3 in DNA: TGTGCCAGCAGAAGAGACGTCTTGAACACCGGGGAGCTGTTTTTT. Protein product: CASRRDVLNTGELFF.

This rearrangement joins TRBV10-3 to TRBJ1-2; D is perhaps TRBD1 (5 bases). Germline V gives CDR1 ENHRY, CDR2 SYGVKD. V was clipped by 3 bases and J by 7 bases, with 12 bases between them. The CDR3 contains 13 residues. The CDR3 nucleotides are TGTGCCATCAGTGAAGGCAGGGAAGCTGGCTACACCTTC. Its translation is CAISEGREAGYTF.

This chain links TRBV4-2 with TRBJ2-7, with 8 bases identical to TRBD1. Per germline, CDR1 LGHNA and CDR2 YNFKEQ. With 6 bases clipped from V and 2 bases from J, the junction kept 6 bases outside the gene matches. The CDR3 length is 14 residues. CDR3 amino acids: CASRRGTGPYEQYF. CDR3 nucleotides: TGTGCCAGCAGACGCGGGACAGGCCCCTACGAGCAGTACTTC.

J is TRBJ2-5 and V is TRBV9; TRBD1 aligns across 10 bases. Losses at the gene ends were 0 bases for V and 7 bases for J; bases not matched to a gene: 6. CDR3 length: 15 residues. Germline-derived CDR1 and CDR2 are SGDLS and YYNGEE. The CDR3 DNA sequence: TGTGCCAGCAGCGTAGAGACAGGGGGCTTCGGGACCCAGTACTTC. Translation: CASSVETGGFGTQYF.

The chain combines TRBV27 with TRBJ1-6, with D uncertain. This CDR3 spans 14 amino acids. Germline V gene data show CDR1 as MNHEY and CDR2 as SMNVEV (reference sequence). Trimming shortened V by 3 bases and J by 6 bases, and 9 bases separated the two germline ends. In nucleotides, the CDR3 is TGTGCCAGCAGTTTGTCAGAAGTTAATTCACCCCTCCACTTT. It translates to CASSLSEVNSPLHF.

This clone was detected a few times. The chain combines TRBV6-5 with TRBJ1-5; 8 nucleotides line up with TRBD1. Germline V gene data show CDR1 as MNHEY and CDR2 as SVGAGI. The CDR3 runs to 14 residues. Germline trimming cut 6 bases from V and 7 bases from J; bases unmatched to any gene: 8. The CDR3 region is CASRPQGAMQPQHF. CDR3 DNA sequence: TGTGCCAGCAGACCTCAGGGGGCAATGCAGCCCCAGCATTTT.

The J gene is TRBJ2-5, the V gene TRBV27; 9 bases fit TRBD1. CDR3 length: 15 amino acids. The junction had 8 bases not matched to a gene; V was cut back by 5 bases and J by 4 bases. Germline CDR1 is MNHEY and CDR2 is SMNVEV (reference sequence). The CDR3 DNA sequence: TGTGCCAGCAGTCTCCCCGGGACAGGGAGAGAGACCCAGTACTTC. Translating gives CASSLPGTGRETQYF.

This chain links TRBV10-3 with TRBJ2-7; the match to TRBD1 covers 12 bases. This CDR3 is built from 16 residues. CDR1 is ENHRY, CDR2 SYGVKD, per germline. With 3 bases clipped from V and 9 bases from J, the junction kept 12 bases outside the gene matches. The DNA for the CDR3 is TGTGCCATCAGTGACACTTACCGGGACAGGGGGCTCGCGCAGTACTTC. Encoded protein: CAISDTYRDRGLAQYF.

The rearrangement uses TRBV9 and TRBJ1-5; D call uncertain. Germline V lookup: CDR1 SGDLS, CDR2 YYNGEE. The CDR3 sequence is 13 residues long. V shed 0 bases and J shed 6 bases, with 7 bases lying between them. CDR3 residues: CASSVADGQPQHF. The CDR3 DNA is TGTGCCAGCAGCGTAGCTGACGGTCAGCCCCAGCATTTT.

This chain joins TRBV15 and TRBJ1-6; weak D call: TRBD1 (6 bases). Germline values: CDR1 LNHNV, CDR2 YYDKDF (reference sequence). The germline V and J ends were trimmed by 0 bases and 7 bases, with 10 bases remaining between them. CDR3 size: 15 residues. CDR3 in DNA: TGTGCCACCAGCAGAGATAGCCAGGGGAATTCACCCCTCCACTTT. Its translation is CATSRDSQGNSPLHF.

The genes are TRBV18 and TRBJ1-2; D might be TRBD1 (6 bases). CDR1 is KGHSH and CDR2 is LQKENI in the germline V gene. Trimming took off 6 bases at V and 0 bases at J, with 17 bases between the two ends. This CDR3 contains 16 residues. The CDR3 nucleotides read TGTGCCAGCTCGGTCCTCGGGGGCCTGACTAACTATGGCTACACCTTC. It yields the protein CASSVLGGLTNYGYTF.

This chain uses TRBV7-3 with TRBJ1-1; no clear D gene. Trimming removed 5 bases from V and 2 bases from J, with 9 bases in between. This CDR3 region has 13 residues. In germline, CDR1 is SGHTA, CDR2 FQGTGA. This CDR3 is CASSLGDNTEAFF. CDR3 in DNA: TGTGCCAGCAGCCTTGGGGATAACACTGAAGCTTTCTTT. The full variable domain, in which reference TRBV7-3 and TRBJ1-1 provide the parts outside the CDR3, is GAGVSQTPSNKVTEKGKYVELRCDPISGHTALYWYRQSLGQGPEFLIYFQGTGAADDSGLPNDRFFAVRPEGSVSTLKIQRTERGDSAVYLCASSLGDNTEAFFGQGTRLTVV.

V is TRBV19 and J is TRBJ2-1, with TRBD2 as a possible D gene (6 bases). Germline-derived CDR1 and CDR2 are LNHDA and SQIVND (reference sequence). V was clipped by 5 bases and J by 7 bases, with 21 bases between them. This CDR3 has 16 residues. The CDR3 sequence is CASSLRLVSAWNEQFF. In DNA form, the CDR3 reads TGTGCCAGTAGTCTCCGACTAGTTTCAGCTTGGAATGAGCAGTTCTTC.

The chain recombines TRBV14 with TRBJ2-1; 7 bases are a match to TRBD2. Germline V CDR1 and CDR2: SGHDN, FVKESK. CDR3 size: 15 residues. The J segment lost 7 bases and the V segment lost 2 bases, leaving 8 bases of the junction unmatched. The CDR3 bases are TGTGCCAGCAGCCAAATCCAGCGGGGTTTAAATGAGCAGTTCTTC. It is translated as CASSQIQRGLNEQFF.

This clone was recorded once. CDR3 region: CASSVGTGGIQETQYF. CDR3 bases: TGTGCCAGCAGCGTAGGGACGGGGGGGATTCAAGAGACCCAGTACTTC. This chain uses TRBV9 with TRBJ2-5; 8 bases match TRBD2. The CDR3 covers 16 residues. V lost 0 bases and J lost 2; bases outside the gene matches: 6. Germline CDR1 reads SGDLS; CDR2 reads YYNGEE.

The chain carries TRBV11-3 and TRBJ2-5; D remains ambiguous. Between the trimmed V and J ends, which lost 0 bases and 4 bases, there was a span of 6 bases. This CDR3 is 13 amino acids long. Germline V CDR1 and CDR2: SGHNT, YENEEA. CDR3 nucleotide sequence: TGTGCCAGCAGCTTAGAATCCGGAGAGACCCAGTACTTC. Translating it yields CASSLESGETQYF.

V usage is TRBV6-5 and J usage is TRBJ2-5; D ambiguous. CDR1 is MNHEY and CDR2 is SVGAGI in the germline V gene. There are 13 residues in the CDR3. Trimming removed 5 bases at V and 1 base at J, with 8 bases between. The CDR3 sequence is CASSTVLQETQYF. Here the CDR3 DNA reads TGTGCCAGCAGTACCGTGCTCCAAGAGACCCAGTACTTC.

CDR3 sequence: CASTSGGDTDTQYF. Here the CDR3 DNA reads TGTGCCAGCACCAGCGGGGGGGACACAGATACGCAGTATTTT. The genes are TRBV9 and TRBJ2-3; TRBD2 aligns across 10 bases. V was clipped by 6 bases and J by 2 bases; unmatched bases: 3. Per the germline V gene, CDR1 is SGDLS and CDR2 is YYNGEE. This CDR3 spans 14 amino acids.

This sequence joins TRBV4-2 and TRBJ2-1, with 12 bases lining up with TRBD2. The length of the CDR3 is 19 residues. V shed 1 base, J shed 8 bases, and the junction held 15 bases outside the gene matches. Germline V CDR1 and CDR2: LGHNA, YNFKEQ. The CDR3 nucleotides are TGTGCCAGCAGCCAAGCCCTCACTAGCGGGGGGTCGGTCTTATATGAGCAGTTCTTC. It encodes CASSQALTSGGSVLYEQFF.

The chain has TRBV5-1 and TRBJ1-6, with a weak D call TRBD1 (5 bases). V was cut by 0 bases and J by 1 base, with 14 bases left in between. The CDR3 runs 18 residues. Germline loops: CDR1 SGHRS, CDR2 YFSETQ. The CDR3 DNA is TGCGCCAGCAGCTTGGATAGCGACAGTCTATCCTATAATTCACCCCTCCACTTT. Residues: CASSLDSDSLSYNSPLHF.

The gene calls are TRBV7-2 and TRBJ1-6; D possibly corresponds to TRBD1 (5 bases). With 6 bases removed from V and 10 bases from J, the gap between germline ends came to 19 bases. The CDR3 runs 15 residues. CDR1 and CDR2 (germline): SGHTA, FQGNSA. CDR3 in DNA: TGTGCCAGCAGACGAGACGGGGGTATCGGGTCACCCCTCCACTTT. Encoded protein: CASRRDGGIGSPLHF.

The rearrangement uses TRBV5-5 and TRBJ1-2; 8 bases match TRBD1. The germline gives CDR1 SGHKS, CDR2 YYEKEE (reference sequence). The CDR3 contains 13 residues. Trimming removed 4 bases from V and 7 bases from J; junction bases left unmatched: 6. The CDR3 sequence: CASSNRQGTGYTF. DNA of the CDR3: TGTGCCAGCAGCAACCGACAGGGGACTGGCTACACCTTC.

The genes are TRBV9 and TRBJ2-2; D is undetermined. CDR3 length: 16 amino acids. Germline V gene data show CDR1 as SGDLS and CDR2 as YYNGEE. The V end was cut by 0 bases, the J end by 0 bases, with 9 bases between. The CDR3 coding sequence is TGTGCCAGCAGCGTAGGGGTCAGACCGAACACCGGGGAGCTGTTTTTT. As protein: CASSVGVRPNTGELFF.

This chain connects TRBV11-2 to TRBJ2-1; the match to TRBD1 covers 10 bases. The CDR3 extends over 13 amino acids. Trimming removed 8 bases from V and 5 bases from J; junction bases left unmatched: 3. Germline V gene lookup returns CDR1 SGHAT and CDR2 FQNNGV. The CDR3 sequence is CASGTGEHNEQFF. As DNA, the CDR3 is TGTGCCAGCGGGACAGGGGAGCACAATGAGCAGTTCTTC.